What follows is one T cell receptor (beta chain) and its context. Its antigen is still unknown. The data derive from a study of siplizumab effects on memory and regulatory T cells. Study results and limitations: A small minority of alloreactive clones were mapped to unstimulated subsets.

Clones were read by immunoSEQ multiplex PCR, and TCRdb kept only the in-frame ones, dropping some. Of about 110,000 clones listed, roughly 92% are singletons. Germline values: CDR1 SQVTM, CDR2 ANQGSEA. V lost 4 bases to trimming and J lost 0 bases, with 8 bases between them. The CDR3 is made up of 13 amino acids. This sequence originates from a human donor in good health. Sequencing was performed on CD4+ T cells sorted from blood. The chain links TRBV29-1 to TRBJ2-3; D remains ambiguous. The CDR3 spells CSVALGSTDTQYF. CDR3 DNA: TGCAGCGTTGCGCTTGGGAGCACAGATACGCAGTATTTT.